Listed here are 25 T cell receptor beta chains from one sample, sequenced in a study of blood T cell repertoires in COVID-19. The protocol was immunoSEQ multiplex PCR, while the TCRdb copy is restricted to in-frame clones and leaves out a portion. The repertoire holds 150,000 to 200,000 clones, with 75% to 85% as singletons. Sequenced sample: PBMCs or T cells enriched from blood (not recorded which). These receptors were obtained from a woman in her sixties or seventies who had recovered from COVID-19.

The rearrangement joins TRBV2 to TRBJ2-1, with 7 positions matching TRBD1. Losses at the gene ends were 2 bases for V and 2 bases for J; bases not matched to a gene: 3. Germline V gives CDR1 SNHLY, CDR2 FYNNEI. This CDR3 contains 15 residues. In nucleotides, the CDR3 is TGTGCCAGCAGTGAAACGGGACAGACCTACAATGAGCAGTTCTTC. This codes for CASSETGQTYNEQFF.

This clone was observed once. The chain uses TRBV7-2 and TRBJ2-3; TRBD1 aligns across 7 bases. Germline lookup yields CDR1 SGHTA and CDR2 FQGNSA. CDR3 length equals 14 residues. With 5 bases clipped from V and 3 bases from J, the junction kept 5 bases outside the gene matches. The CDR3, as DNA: TGTGCCAGCAGCAGGCAGACAGGGACAGATACGCAGTATTTT. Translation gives CASSRQTGTDTQYF. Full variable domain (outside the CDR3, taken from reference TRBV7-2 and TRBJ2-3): GAGVSQSPSNKVTEKGKDVELRCDPISGHTALYWYRQSLGQGLEFLIYFQGNSAPDKSGLPSDRFSAERTGGSVSTLTIQRTQQEDSAVYLCASSRQTGTDTQYFGPGTRLTVL.

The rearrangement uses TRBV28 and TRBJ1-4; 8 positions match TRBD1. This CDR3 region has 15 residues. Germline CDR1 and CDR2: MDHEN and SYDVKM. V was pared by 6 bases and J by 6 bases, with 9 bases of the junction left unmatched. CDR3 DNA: TGTGCCAGCAGGCCAGGGGGCGGAGACTATGAAAAACTGTTTTTT. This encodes CASRPGGGDYEKLFF.

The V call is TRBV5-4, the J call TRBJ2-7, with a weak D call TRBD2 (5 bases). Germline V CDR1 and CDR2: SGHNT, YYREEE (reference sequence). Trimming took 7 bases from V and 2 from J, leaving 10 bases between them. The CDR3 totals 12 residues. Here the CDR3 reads CASGSGAYEQYF. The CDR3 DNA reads TGTGCCAGCGGGAGCGGAGCCTACGAGCAGTACTTC.

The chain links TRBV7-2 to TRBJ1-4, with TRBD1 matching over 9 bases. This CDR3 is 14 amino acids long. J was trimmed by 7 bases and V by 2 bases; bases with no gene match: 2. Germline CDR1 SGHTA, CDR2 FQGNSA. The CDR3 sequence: CASSLRQGGEKLFF. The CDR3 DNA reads TGTGCCAGCAGCTTAAGACAGGGGGGTGAAAAACTGTTTTTT.

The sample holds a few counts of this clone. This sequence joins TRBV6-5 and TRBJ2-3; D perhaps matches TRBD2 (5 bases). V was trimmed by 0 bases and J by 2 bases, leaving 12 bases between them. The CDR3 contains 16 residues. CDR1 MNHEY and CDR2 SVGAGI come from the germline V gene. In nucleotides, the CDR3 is TGTGCCAGCAGTTACTCATCCTCTAGCATCACAGATACGCAGTATTTT. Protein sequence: CASSYSSSSITDTQYF.

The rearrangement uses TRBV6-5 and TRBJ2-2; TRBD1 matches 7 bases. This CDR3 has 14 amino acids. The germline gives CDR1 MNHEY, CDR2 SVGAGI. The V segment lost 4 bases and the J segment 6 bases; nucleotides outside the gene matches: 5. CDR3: CASSWDRGAGELFF. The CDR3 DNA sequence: TGTGCCAGCAGTTGGGACAGAGGTGCCGGGGAGCTGTTTTTT.

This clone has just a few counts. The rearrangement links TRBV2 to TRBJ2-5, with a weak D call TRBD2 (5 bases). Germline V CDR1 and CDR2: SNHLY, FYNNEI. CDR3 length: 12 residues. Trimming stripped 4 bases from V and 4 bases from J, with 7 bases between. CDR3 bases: TGTGCCAGCAGTGTGGCGGGAGAGACCCAGTACTTC. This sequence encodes CASSVAGETQYF.

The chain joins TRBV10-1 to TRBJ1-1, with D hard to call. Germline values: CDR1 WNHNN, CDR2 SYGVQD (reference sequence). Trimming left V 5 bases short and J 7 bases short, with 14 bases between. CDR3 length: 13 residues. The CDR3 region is CASSSIRTGEAFF. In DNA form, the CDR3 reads TGCGCCAGCAGTTCGATAAGAACGGGTGAAGCTTTCTTT.

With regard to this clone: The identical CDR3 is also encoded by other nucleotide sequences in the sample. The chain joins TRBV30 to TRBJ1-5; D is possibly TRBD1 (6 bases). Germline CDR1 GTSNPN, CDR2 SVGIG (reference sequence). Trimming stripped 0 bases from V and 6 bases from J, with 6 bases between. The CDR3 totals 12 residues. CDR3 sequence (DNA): TGTGCCTGGAGTGTACAGGGTCAGCCCCAGCATTTT. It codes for CAWSVQGQPQHF. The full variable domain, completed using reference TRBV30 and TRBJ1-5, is SQTIHQWPATLVQPVGSPLSLECTVEGTSNPNLYWYRQAAGRGLQLLFYSVGIGQISSEVPQNLSASRPQDRQFILSSKKLLLSDSGFYLCAWSVQGQPQHFGDGTRLSIL.

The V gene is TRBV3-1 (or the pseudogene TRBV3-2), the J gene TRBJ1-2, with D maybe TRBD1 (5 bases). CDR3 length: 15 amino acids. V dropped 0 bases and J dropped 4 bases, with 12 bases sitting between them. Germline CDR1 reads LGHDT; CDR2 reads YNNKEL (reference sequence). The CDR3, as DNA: TGTGCCAGCAGCCAAGACCGACAGATTGGCTATGGCTACACCTTC. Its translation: CASSQDRQIGYGYTF.

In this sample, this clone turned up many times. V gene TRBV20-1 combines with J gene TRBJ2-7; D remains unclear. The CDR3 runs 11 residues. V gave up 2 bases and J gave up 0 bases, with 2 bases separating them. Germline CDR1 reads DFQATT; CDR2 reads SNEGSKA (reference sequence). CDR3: CSARHSYEQYF. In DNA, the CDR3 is TGCAGTGCTAGACACTCCTACGAGCAGTACTTC.

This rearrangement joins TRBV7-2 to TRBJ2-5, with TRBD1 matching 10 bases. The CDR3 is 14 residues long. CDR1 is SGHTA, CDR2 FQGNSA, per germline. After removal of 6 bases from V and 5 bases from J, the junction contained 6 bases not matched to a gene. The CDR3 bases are TGTGCCAGCAGTGGGACAGGGGTGGGGGAGACCCAGTACTTC. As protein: CASSGTGVGETQYF.

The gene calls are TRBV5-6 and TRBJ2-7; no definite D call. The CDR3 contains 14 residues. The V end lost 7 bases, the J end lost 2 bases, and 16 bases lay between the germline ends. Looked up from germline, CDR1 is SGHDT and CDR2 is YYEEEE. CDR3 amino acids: CASLVHSPTYEQYF. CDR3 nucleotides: TGTGCCAGCCTGGTCCACAGTCCTACCTACGAGCAGTACTTC.

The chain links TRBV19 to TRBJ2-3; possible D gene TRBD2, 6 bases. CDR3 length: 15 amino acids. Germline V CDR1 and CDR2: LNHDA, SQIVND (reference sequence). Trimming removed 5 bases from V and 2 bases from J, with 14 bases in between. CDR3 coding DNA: TGTGCCAGTAGTCCCGGGACTGGCTTCACAGATACGCAGTATTTT. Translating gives CASSPGTGFTDTQYF.

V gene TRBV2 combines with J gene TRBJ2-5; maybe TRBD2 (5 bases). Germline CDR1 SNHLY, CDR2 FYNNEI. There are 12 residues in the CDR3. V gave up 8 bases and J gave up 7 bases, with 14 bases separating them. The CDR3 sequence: CASWWAGGTQYF. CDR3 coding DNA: TGTGCCAGCTGGTGGGCGGGTGGGACCCAGTACTTC.

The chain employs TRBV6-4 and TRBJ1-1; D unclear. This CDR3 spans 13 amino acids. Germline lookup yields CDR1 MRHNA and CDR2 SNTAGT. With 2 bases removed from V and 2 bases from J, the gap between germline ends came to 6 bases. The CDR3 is CASSDRRNTEAFF. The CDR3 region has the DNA TGTGCCAGCAGTGACCGGAGAAACACTGAAGCTTTCTTT.

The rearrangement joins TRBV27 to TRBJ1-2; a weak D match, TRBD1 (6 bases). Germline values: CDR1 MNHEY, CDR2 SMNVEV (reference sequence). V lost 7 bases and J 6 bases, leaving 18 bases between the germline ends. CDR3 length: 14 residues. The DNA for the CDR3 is TGTGCCAGCACCCTTTATGCGGGGGGGCATGGCTACACCTTC. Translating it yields CASTLYAGGHGYTF.

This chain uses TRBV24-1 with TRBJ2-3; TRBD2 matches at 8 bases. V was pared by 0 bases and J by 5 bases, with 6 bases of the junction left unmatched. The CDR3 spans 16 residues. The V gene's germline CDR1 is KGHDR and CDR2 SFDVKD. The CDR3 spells CATSDLRRGEVDTQYF. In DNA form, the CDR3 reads TGTGCCACCAGTGATTTGCGGCGGGGGGAAGTAGATACGCAGTATTTT.

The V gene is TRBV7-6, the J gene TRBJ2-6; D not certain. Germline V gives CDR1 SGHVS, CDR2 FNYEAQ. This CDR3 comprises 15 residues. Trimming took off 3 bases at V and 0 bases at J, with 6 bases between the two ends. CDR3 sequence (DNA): TGTGCCAGCAGCTTCACACCCTCTGGGGCCAACGTCCTGACTTTC. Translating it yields CASSFTPSGANVLTF. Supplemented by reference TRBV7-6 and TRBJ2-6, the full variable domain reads GAGVSQSPRYKVTKRGQDVALRCDPISGHVSLYWYRQALGQGPEFLTYFNYEAQQDKSGLPNDRFSAERPEGSISTLTIQRTEQRDSAMYRCASSFTPSGANVLTFGAGSRLTVL.

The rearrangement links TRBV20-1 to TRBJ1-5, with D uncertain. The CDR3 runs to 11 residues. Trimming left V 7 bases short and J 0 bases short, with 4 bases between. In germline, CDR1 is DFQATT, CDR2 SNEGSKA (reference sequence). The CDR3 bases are TGCAGTGTCGGTAGCAATCAGCCCCAGCATTTT. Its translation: CSVGSNQPQHF.

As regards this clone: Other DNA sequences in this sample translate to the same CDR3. CDR3: CASSPGGNTEAFF. In nucleotides, the CDR3 is TGTGCCAGCAGCCCCGGGGGGAACACTGAAGCTTTCTTT. The genes are TRBV6-5 and TRBJ1-1; the D gene is possibly TRBD1 (5 bases). V dropped 6 bases and J dropped 1 base, with 9 bases sitting between them. The CDR3 contains 13 residues. Germline values: CDR1 MNHEY, CDR2 SVGAGI.

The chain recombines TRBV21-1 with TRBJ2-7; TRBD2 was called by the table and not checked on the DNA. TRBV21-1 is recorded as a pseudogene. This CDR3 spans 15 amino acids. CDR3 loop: CASSKGGTSNYEQYF. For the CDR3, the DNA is TGTGCCAGCAGCAAAGGCGGGACTTCAAACTACGAGCAGTACTTC.

Here the CDR3 reads CASSEGSFVNYGYTF. In DNA, the CDR3 is TGTGCCAGCAGTGAGGGGAGTTTTGTTAACTATGGCTACACCTTC. The chain uses TRBV25-1 and TRBJ1-2, with D unresolved. CDR3 length equals 15 residues. With 3 bases removed from V and 1 base from J, the gap between germline ends came to 12 bases. Germline CDR1 MGHDK, CDR2 SYGVNS.

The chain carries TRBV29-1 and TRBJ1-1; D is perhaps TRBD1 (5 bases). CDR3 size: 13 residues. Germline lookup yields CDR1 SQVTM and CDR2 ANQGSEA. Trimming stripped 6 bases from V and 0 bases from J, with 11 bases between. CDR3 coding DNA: TGCAGCGTACGCACGGACATGAACACTGAAGCTTTCTTT. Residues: CSVRTDMNTEAFF. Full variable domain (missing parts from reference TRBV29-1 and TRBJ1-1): SAVISQKPSRDICQRGTSLTIQCQVDSQVTMMFWYRQQPGQSLTLIATANQGSEATYESGFVIDKFPISRPNLTFSTLTVSNMSPEDSSIYLCSVRTDMNTEAFFGQGTRLTVV.